Detailed here is one T cell receptor (beta chain). These data are taken from a study of T cell changes during pregnancy in multiple sclerosis. Profiling relied on immunoSEQ multiplex PCR, and the TCRdb table lists in-frame clones only, not all of them. Of 100,000 or so clones listed, about nine tenths are singletons. Germline V gene lookup returns CDR1 MGHRA and CDR2 YSYEKL. J lost 5 bases, V lost 3 bases, and 2 bases had no gene match. This CDR3 is built from 14 residues. The sequence was obtained from a female donor in good health, enrolled as a control in a pregnancy study. The chain couples TRBV4-1 to TRBJ2-2, with 8 bases matching TRBD1. Sequences were derived from peripheral blood, sampled in the second trimester of pregnancy. Here the CDR3 reads CASSQDRDTGELFF. The DNA for the CDR3 is TGCGCCAGCAGCCAGGACAGGGATACCGGGGAGCTGTTTTTT.